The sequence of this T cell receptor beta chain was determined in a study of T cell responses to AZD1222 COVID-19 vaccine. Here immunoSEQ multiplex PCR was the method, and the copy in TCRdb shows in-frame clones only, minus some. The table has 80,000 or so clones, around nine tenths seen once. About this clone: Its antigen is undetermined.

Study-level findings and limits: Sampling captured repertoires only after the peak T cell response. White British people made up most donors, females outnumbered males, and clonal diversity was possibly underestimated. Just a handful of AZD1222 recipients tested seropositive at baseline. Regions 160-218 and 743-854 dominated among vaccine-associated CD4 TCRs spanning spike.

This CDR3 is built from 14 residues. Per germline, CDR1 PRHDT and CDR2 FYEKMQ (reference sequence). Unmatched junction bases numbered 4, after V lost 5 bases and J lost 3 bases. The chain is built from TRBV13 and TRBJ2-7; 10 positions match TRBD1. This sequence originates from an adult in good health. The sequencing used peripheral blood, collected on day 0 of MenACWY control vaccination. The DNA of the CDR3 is TGTGCCAGCAGCATGGGACAGGGGAGCTACGAGCAGTACTTC. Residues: CASSMGQGSYEQYF.